These T cell receptor beta chains were read from a single sample in a study of blood T cell repertoires in COVID-19. The assay was immunoSEQ multiplex PCR, and TCRdb's table has in-frame clones only and misses some. The data contain 120,000 to 150,000 clones, around 83% of them singletons. The sample comprised peripheral blood. These receptors originate from a human donor with acute or convalescent COVID-19. The donor label of this sample is uncertain. CDR3s include the opening cysteine and the closing phenylalanine or tryptophan. Each record gives: clone size, CDR3 length, V gene, CDR3 protein. Rows give clone size only sometimes, using once, few, many, or a class for an expanded clone.

>-|14|TRBV27
CASSPDRNNEKLFF
>-|14|TRBV7-9
CASRRTSGGNEQFF
>-|14|TRBV2
CASRRSAGQETQYF
>-|16|TRBV7-9
CASSPGQGRLINGYTF
>-|17|TRBV7-9
CASSLGSLAGPQETQYF
>-|13|TRBV28
CASFDRGSDTQYF
>-|12|TRBV7-3
CASSPGVNEQFF
>-|14|TRBV5-4
CASSPNGGGNGYTF
>few|14|TRBV7-5
CARSSSSYNSPLHF
>-|13|TRBV29-1
CSVAGGGTDTQYF
>-|16|TRBV9
CASSVDDGGSGNTIYF
>-|13|TRBV6-4
CASSAGSNTEAFF
>-|18|TRBV4-2
CASSQKGLAGGSSYEQYF
>-|13|TRBV5-5
CASSLDGVETQYF
>-|13|TRBV29-1
CSVETPGQQVHTF
>-|15|TRBV9
CASSPRTGADYGYTF
>-|14|TRBV24-1
CATSDPGVGGELFF
>-|13|TRBV7-2
CASSPTENYGYTF
>-|15|TRBV27
CASSSLTGRAGELFF
>-|15|TRBV28
CASSLSGRGVTEAFF
>-|14|TRBV5-8
CASSDRVRSYGYTF
>once|12|TRBV10-3
CASDGGIYGYTF
>-|15|TRBV5-6
CASSPIAGVRETQYF
>once|14|TRBV3-1/TRBV3-2
CASSPSQGATEAFF
>-|15|TRBV9
CASSVGGQTPYEQYF
>-|14|TRBV30
CAWSGGFSTDTQYF
>-|15|TRBV6-2/TRBV6-3
CASSYWARDSYEQYF
>-|14|TRBV27
CASRPPGQNEKLFF
>-|16|TRBV2
CASRSRAGRGTDTQYF
>once|14|TRBV4-3
CASSQVNGNYGYTF
>once|15|TRBV11-3
CASSPTGTNTGELFF
>-|13|TRBV7-6
CASSLAGDQPQHF
>-|16|TRBV5-1
CASSLSGRQGTDTQYF
>-|13|TRBV3-1/TRBV3-2
CASSQVRAYGYTF
>-|15|TRBV6-5
CASSYWGLLTGELFF
>-|15|TRBV4-3
CASSQDWQGQETQYF
>-|15|TRBV2
CASSERGSTNEKLFF
>-|15|TRBV7-5
CARSLDRVWNQPQHF
>few|14|TRBV10-3
CAIRVAAGGFGYTF
>-|16|TRBV28
CASRPAQGSGGETQYF
>-|13|TRBV18
CASSPQGGETQYF
>-|13|TRBV27
CASRAAEGYEQYF
>-|15|TRBV4-1
CASSQQNMVTGELFF
>-|13|TRBV2
CASSEAELGGYTF
>-|15|TRBV29-1
CSVTTRDRGHYEQYF
>-|15|TRBV28
CASSPDRSSYNEQFF
>-|15|TRBV7-8
CASSLEDRSWSPLHF
>-|15|TRBV7-7
CASSLRLGLAYEQYF
>once|14|TRBV28
CASSLGTGSYGYTF
>-|16|TRBV14
CASSQVAGASTLTLHF
>-|16|TRBV7-2
CASSFNTGTGIYEQYF
>-|17|TRBV5-1
CASSATTGGIGNSPLHF
>-|14|TRBV6-1
CASSEVGAWETQYF
>-|17|TRBV4-2
CASSQDLVLAGVYEQFF
>-|17|TRBV19
CASRSGAYERELNEQFF
>-|14|TRBV5-6
CASSLGRLNTEAFF
>few|14|TRBV6-5
CASSPRVEAGELFF
>once|15|TRBV6-2/TRBV6-3
CASSFHQGSGQPQHF
>-|19|TRBV6-2/TRBV6-3
CASSPLGQGNLGSNQPQHF
>-|16|TRBV7-2
CASSLALSSYNSPLHF